The 4 T cell receptor beta chains presented below share a single source sample, sequenced in a study of blood T cells in healthy people across ages. Primers used in a second PCR of roughly 7 to 12 cycles were a sample-barcoded 5' primer and a J-beta primer mix. A single record per CDR3 protein comes from TCRdb applying MiXCR to the 5' RACE reads. The sample consists of about 800,000 distinct CDR3 sequences, roughly 25% of them appearing once. The same data also went into a second study, on T cells of mothers and their children.

The sequenced material came from blood. The receptors originated from a boy aged 5-17 years in good health.

There are a few counts of this clonotype. The chain combines TRBV12-3 or TRBV12-4 with TRBJ2-7; D may be TRBD2 (5 bases). Trimming took off 4 bases at V and 6 bases at J, with 10 bases between the two ends. This CDR3 is built from 12 residues. Here the CDR3 reads CASSSVGIEQYF. Here the CDR3 DNA reads TGTGCCAGCAGTTCCGTCGGGATCGAGCAGTACTTC.

The table lists this clonotype with a few counts. The chain recombines TRBV29-1 with TRBJ1-2; D might be TRBD1 (5 bases). Germline V gene lookup returns CDR1 SQVTM and CDR2 ANQGSEA. The CDR3 length is 13 residues. Trimming cost V 7 bases and J 4 bases, with 16 bases left between them. The CDR3 loop reads CSAPGPGRYGYTF. In nucleotides, the CDR3 is TGCAGCGCTCCGGGACCCGGACGCTATGGCTACACCTTC.

The CDR3 region has the DNA TGCAGTGCAAAAGGGAGCGAGGACTACAATGAGCAGTTCTTC. Encoded protein: CSAKGSEDYNEQFF. This chain links TRBV20-1 with TRBJ2-1; TRBD2 is a possible D gene (5 bases). CDR1 is DFQATT, CDR2 SNEGSKA, per germline (reference sequence). The CDR3 consists of 14 residues. Trimming removed 6 bases from V and 3 bases from J, with 15 bases in between.

This clonotype was counted a few times. The chain combines TRBV4-3 with TRBJ2-3; possibly TRBD1 for D (6 bases). The CDR3 is 15 residues long. From germline, CDR1 is LGHNA and CDR2 YSLEER. Trimming pared 5 bases from V and 1 base from J, leaving 13 bases between. CDR3: CASSVIEGGTDTQYF. The CDR3 DNA is TGCGCCAGCAGCGTCATCGAGGGGGGCACAGATACGCAGTATTTT.